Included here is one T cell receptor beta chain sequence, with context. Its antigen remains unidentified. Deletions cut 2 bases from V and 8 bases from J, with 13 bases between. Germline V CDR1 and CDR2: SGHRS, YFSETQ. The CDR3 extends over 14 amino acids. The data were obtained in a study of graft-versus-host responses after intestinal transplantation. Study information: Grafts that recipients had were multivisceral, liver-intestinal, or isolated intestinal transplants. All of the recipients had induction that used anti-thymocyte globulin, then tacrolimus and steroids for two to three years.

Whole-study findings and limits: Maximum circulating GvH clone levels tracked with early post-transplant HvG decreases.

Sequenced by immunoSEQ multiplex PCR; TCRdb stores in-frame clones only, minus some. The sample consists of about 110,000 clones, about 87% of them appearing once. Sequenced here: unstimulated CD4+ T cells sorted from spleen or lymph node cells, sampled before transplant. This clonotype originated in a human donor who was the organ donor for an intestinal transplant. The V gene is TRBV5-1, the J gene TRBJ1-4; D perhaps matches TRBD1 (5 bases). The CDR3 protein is CASSFKGAGEKLFF. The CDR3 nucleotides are TGCGCCAGCAGCTTTAAAGGGGCTGGGGAAAAACTGTTTTTT.